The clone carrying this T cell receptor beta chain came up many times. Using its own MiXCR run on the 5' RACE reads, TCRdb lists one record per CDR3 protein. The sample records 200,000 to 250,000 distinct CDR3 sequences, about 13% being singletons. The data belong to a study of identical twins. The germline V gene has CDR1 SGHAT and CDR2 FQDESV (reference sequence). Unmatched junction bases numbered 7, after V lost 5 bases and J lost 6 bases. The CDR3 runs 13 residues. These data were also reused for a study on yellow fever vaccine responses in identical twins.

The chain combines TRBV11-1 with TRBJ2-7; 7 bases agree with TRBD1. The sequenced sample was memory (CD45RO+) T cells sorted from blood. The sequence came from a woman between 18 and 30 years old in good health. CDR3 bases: TGTGCCAGCAGCCCCAGGGGGTTCGGCGAGCAGTACTTC. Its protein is CASSPRGFGEQYF.